This T cell receptor (beta chain) was sequenced for a study of cytomegalovirus exposure and HLA in healthy donors. Study-wide findings and caveats: In a later analysis, around 18,000 TCR beta sequences were associated with HLA alleles at 0.05 false discovery rate.

This CDR3 comprises 13 residues. The V segment lost 3 bases and the J segment 4 bases; nucleotides outside the gene matches: 1. CDR1 is SGHTS, CDR2 YDEGEE, per germline. The PCR contained 60 Vbeta and 13 Jbeta primers. The protocol was immunoSEQ multiplex PCR, while the TCRdb copy is restricted to in-frame clones and leaves out a portion. The sample records over 100,000 clones, roughly 74% being singletons. Notes on this clone: Antigen: not known.

V is TRBV5-8 and J is TRBJ1-3; TRBD1 matches 7 bases. The clonotype was recovered from a male donor in good health and CMV-seronegative. Material for sequencing was PBMCs. The CDR3 here is CASSYRGGNTIYF. CDR3 DNA: TGTGCCAGCAGCTACAGGGGCGGAAACACCATATATTTT. The variable domain in full, completed from reference TRBV5-8 and TRBJ1-3, reads EAGVTQSPTHLIKTRGQQATLRCSPISGHTSVYWYQQALGLGLQFLLWYDEGEERNRGNFPPRFSGRQFPNYSSELNVNALELEDSALYLCASSYRGGNTIYFGEGSWLTVV.